This T cell receptor beta chain was sequenced for a study of control samples from healthy donors and cancer patients. Sequenced by immunoSEQ multiplex PCR; TCRdb stores in-frame clones only, minus some. The sample includes fewer than 150,000 clones, roughly nine tenths of them seen just once. Germline V CDR1 and CDR2: MNHEY, SMNVEV (reference sequence). The junction had 10 bases not matched to a gene; V was cut back by 2 bases and J by 10 bases. The CDR3 extends over 17 amino acids. The sequenced sample consisted of blood. The TCR comes from a woman under 30 in good health. The chain carries TRBV27 and TRBJ2-1; 14 bases line up with TRBD2. In nucleotides, the CDR3 is TGTGCCAGCAGTTTACCGCAGACTAGCGGGAGGGCCCAGGAGCAGTTCTTC. Protein: CASSLPQTSGRAQEQFF.